A single sample is the source of the 19 T cell receptor beta chains below, sequenced in a study of Ad26.COV2.S vaccination and SARS-CoV-2 variants. Assay: immunoSEQ multiplex PCR; the TCRdb copy retains only in-frame clones and omits some. The data hold hundreds of thousands of clones, with nearly 90% observed a single time. Treatment noted: approximately 18 received Ad26.COV2.S at low or high dose, single or two shots; a few received placebo; per-sample allocation not given. At day 63 after the first vaccine or placebo injection, samples were drawn. Here the sequenced sample was peripheral blood, taken in a trial of Ad26.COV2.S vaccine versus placebo. These receptor sequences come from a person between 18 and 65 years old who received the Ad26.COV2.S COVID-19 vaccine or a placebo.

The V call is TRBV10-3, the J call TRBJ2-5; perhaps TRBD1 as D (6 bases). The germline V gene has CDR1 ENHRY and CDR2 SYGVKD. Trimming shortened V by 0 bases and J by 13 bases, and 18 bases separated the two germline ends. The CDR3 has 14 residues. The CDR3 region has the DNA TGTGCCATCAGTGAGTCGACAGGCGGAGCCCTGTGGTACTTC. Translated, it gives CAISESTGGALWYF.

The V and J genes are TRBV4-1 and TRBJ1-2; tentative D call: TRBD1 (5 bases). CDR1 MGHRA and CDR2 YSYEKL come from the germline V gene. The CDR3 has 13 residues. Deletions cut 4 bases from V and 8 bases from J, with 14 bases between. The CDR3 protein is CASSRGPGSGYTF. The CDR3 DNA reads TGCGCCAGCAGCCGCGGGCCAGGGTCAGGCTACACCTTC.

The chain combines TRBV5-4 with TRBJ2-5; D may correspond to TRBD1 or TRBD2 (5 bases each). The V gene lost 7 bases and the J gene lost 4 bases, with 11 bases spanning the gap. Looked up from germline, CDR1 is SGHNT and CDR2 is YYREEE (reference sequence). The CDR3 covers 12 residues. The CDR3 loop is CASAPGPETQYF. The DNA for the CDR3 is TGTGCCAGCGCGCCGGGGCCAGAGACCCAGTACTTC.

V is TRBV11-3 and J is TRBJ1-3, with a tentative D call TRBD1 (6 bases). Germline V CDR1 and CDR2: SGHNT, YENEEA. This CDR3 region has 16 residues. Trimming stripped 3 bases from V and 2 bases from J, with 14 bases between. CDR3 amino acids: CASSFHREGTGNTIYF. The CDR3 DNA is TGTGCCAGCAGCTTTCACAGGGAAGGGACTGGAAACACCATATATTTT.

The chain carries TRBV2 and TRBJ1-4; tentatively, D is TRBD1 (5 bases). Germline-derived CDR1 and CDR2 are SNHLY and FYNNEI. The V end was cut by 3 bases, the J end by 7 bases, with 12 bases between. This CDR3 has 14 amino acids. The DNA for the CDR3 is TGTGCCAGCAGTGACAGGGAAGGTACTGAAAAACTGTTTTTT. It is translated as CASSDREGTEKLFF.

This clone was observed once. The CDR3 nucleotides are TGTGCCAGCAGCTTTAGCGGGGCCTACACAGATACGCAGTATTTT. It codes for CASSFSGAYTDTQYF. The chain combines TRBV5-4 with TRBJ2-3, with 8 nucleotides matching TRBD2. CDR1 is SGHNT, CDR2 YYREEE, per germline (reference sequence). The CDR3 is 15 residues long. V shed 2 bases and J 2 bases; nucleotides not matched to a gene: 4. Complete variable domain (other parts from reference TRBV5-4 and TRBJ2-3): ETGVTQSPTHLIKTRGQQVTLRCSSQSGHNTVSWYQQALGQGPQFIFQYYREEENGRGNFPPRFSGLQFPNYSSELNVNALELDDSALYLCASSFSGAYTDTQYFGPGTRLTVL.

The rearrangement uses TRBV4-3 and TRBJ1-2; perhaps TRBD1 as D (5 bases). CDR3 size: 16 residues. Trimming shortened V by 0 bases and J by 9 bases, and 20 bases separated the two germline ends. The V gene's germline CDR1 is LGHNA and CDR2 YSLEER. The CDR3 DNA sequence: TGCGCCAGCAGCCAAGAGTGGAGGGGTGCCCTGAAAAGCTACACCTTC. Its protein product is CASSQEWRGALKSYTF.

The rearrangement uses TRBV6-1 and TRBJ2-7, with 7 bases fitting TRBD2. V gave up 0 bases and J gave up 6 bases; unmatched junction bases: 8. CDR3 length: 15 amino acids. The germline CDR1 and CDR2 sequences are MNHNS and SASEGT. The CDR3 DNA sequence: TGTGCCAGCAGTGAAGCAGGGGAGGGTCTTCGCGAGCAGTACGTC. It codes for CASSEAGEGLREQYV.

The chain employs TRBV7-6 and TRBJ1-3; 11 positions match TRBD1. The germline V gene has CDR1 SGHVS and CDR2 FNYEAQ. The CDR3 sequence is 19 residues long. The J segment lost 2 bases and the V segment lost 5 bases, leaving 14 bases of the junction unmatched. The CDR3 here is CASSPLPVPGQGAGNTIYF. As DNA, the CDR3 is TGTGCCAGCAGCCCGCTTCCAGTCCCGGGACAGGGGGCTGGAAACACCATATATTTT.

This sequence joins TRBV7-9 and TRBJ1-2; no definite D call. The CDR3 sequence is 15 residues long. The germline V gene has CDR1 SEHNR and CDR2 FQNEAQ (reference sequence). Trimming stripped 1 base from V and 0 bases from J, with 9 bases between. The CDR3 is CASSLVSRTNYGYTF. DNA for the CDR3: TGTGCCAGCAGCTTAGTTAGCAGGACTAACTATGGCTACACCTTC. The full variable domain, with the rest looked up from reference TRBV7-9 and TRBJ1-2, is DTGVSQNPRHKITKRGQNVTFRCDPISEHNRLYWYRQTLGQGPEFLTYFQNEAQLEKSRLLSDRFSAERPKGSFSTLEIQRTEQGDSAMYLCASSLVSRTNYGYTFGSGTRLTVV.

The chain uses TRBV28 and TRBJ2-7, with D tentatively TRBD1 (5 bases). Trimming shortened V by 8 bases and J by 3 bases, and 23 bases separated the two germline ends. Germline values: CDR1 MDHEN, CDR2 SYDVKM. This CDR3 comprises 16 residues. The DNA for the CDR3 is TGTGCCAGCTTCACAAGAAGGGGCACGGCCGTCTACGAGCAGTACTTC. This gives the protein CASFTRRGTAVYEQYF.

This chain joins TRBV6-1 and TRBJ1-6, with unresolved D. Per germline, CDR1 MNHNS and CDR2 SASEGT. V lost 7 bases, J lost 7 bases, and 8 bases lay in between. This CDR3 contains 12 residues. The CDR3 protein is CASMNRNSPLHF. DNA of the CDR3: TGTGCCAGCATGAACCGAAATTCACCCCTCCACTTT.

J is TRBJ1-1 and V is TRBV28; 7 bases match TRBD1. Germline V lookup: CDR1 MDHEN, CDR2 SYDVKM. The CDR3 is 14 residues long. Trimming took 6 bases from V and 0 from J; bases not matched to a gene: 4. Written as DNA, the CDR3 is TGTGCCAGCAGCAGTACAGGGGTGAACACTGAAGCTTTCTTT. It is translated as CASSSTGVNTEAFF.

The chain has TRBV6-6 and TRBJ2-5; possible D gene TRBD1, 5 bases. The CDR3 contains 13 residues. The V end was cut by 9 bases, the J end by 0 bases, with 11 bases between. Germline V lookup: CDR1 MNHNY, CDR2 SVGAGI (reference sequence). The CDR3 DNA reads TGTGCCAGTTCCGGACACCACCAAGAGACCCAGTACTTC. It encodes CASSGHHQETQYF.

This clone was counted only a few times. The J gene is TRBJ2-7, the V gene TRBV4-3; no reliable D call. In germline, CDR1 is LGHNA, CDR2 YSLEER. The V end was cut by 4 bases, the J end by 5 bases, with 12 bases between. The CDR3 runs 13 residues. CDR3 in amino acids: CASSLSMWDEQYF. The DNA of the CDR3 is TGCGCCAGCAGCCTGAGCATGTGGGACGAGCAGTACTTC.

This rearrangement joins TRBV6-2 or TRBV6-3 to TRBJ2-1, with TRBD2 identical over 9 bases. This CDR3 comprises 14 residues. Per germline, CDR1 MNHEY and CDR2 SVGEGT. Trimming cost V 5 bases and J 4 bases; bases outside gene matches: 3. The CDR3 sequence is CASSGLAGYNEQFF. Written as DNA, the CDR3 is TGTGCCAGCAGTGGCCTAGCGGGGTACAATGAGCAGTTCTTC.

V usage is TRBV23-1 and J usage is TRBJ2-3; TRBD2 agrees at 9 bases. TRBV23-1 is given ORF status, its function remaining uncertain. The CDR3 is 17 residues long. The junction had 15 bases not matched to a gene; V was cut back by 7 bases and J by 4 bases. The CDR3 DNA sequence: TGCGCCAGCAACTCCTTCGGGCTAGCGGGAAGATCAGATACGCAGTATTTT. Translated, it gives CASNSFGLAGRSDTQYF.

V gene TRBV18 combines with J gene TRBJ2-1; perhaps TRBD1 as D (6 bases). Trimming left V 3 bases short and J 8 bases short, with 14 bases between. The CDR3 sequence is 14 residues long. Germline V gene lookup returns CDR1 KGHSH and CDR2 LQKENI. CDR3 protein: CASSPTNRAHEQFF. The CDR3 DNA reads as TGTGCCAGCTCACCGACGAACAGGGCCCATGAGCAGTTCTTC. The variable domain in full, with the rest retrieved from reference TRBV18 and TRBJ2-1, is NAGVMQNPRHLVRRRGQEARLRCSPMKGHSHVYWYRQLPEEGLKFMVYLQKENIIDESGMPKERFSAEFPKEGPSILRIQQVVRGDSAAYFCASSPTNRAHEQFFGPGTRLTVL.

The chain employs TRBV2 and TRBJ2-2; D is perhaps TRBD2 (6 bases). Germline V CDR1 and CDR2: SNHLY, FYNNEI. Deletions cut 5 bases from V and 0 bases from J, with 16 bases between. The CDR3 is made up of 17 amino acids. The CDR3 bases are TGTGCCAGCAGTTACGGGACTCTCACTACGAACACCGGGGAGCTGTTTTTT. It is translated as CASSYGTLTTNTGELFF.